One sample yielded the 22 T cell receptor beta chains listed below, sequenced in a study of T cell changes during pregnancy in multiple sclerosis. Produced via immunoSEQ multiplex PCR; TCRdb's table is partial and in-frame only. The sample shows about 92,000 clones, 90% to 95% of them seen only once. This material consisted of peripheral blood, taken in the third trimester of pregnancy. These receptors were taken from a female donor with multiple sclerosis, enrolled in a pregnancy study.

V is TRBV13 and J is TRBJ2-7; 12 bases agree with TRBD2. This CDR3 region has 16 residues. Germline loops: CDR1 PRHDT, CDR2 FYEKMQ (reference sequence). The junction had 7 bases not matched to a gene; V was cut back by 0 bases and J by 7 bases. Here the CDR3 reads CASSLGGSSGRGEQYF. In DNA, the CDR3 is TGTGCCAGCAGCTTAGGCGGCTCTAGCGGGAGGGGAGAGCAGTACTTC.

The chain is built from TRBV5-1 and TRBJ1-2; TRBD1 is a possible D gene (5 bases). The ends were cut back, 4 bases at V and 6 bases at J, with 16 bases in the middle. This CDR3 has 14 residues. Looked up from germline, CDR1 is SGHRS and CDR2 is YFSETQ. The CDR3 reads CASSRDGGVDGYTF. The CDR3, as DNA: TGCGCCAGCAGCCGTGACGGGGGGGTGGATGGCTACACCTTC.

The genes are TRBV29-1 and TRBJ1-2; unclear D gene. V was shortened by 7 bases and J by 3 bases, with 18 bases between the two germline ends. Germline CDR1 and CDR2: SQVTM and ANQGSEA. The CDR3 is 14 amino acids. The CDR3 spells CSALTRQGDYGYTF. CDR3 nucleotide sequence: TGCAGCGCCCTAACCCGGCAAGGAGACTATGGCTACACCTTC.

The chain couples TRBV15 to TRBJ1-4; TRBD1 is a possible D gene (5 bases). This CDR3 is 15 amino acids long. Germline CDR1 is LNHNV and CDR2 is YYDKDF (reference sequence). Deletions cut 5 bases from V and 3 bases from J, with 13 bases between. This CDR3 is CATSGTWAANEKLFF. The CDR3 bases are TGTGCCACCAGCGGGACTTGGGCGGCTAATGAAAAACTGTTTTTT.

The V call is TRBV30, the J call TRBJ2-5, with a tentative D call TRBD1 (6 bases). Germline V gives CDR1 GTSNPN, CDR2 SVGIG (reference sequence). This CDR3 has 13 amino acids. V lost 1 base, J lost 5 bases, and 11 bases lay in between. DNA for the CDR3: TGTGCCTGGAGTGCCGAAGGGGGTGAGACCCAGTACTTC. It is translated as CAWSAEGGETQYF.

The gene calls are TRBV7-8 and TRBJ2-1; possible D gene TRBD2, 5 bases. The CDR3 totals 12 residues. V was trimmed by 6 bases and J by 10 bases, leaving 13 bases between them. Germline V lookup: CDR1 SGHVS, CDR2 FQNEAQ. CDR3 DNA sequence: TGTGCCAGCAGTTATAGGGCTAGCGAGCAGTTCTTC. Protein sequence: CASSYRASEQFF.

V is TRBV29-1 and J is TRBJ2-7; TRBD1 aligns across 8 bases. Germline V gene data show CDR1 as SQVTM and CDR2 as ANQGSEA. This CDR3 is 15 amino acids long. Germline trimming cut 0 bases from V and 4 bases from J; bases unmatched to any gene: 8. CDR3 in amino acids: CSVEDRGQGLYEQYF. The CDR3 bases are TGCAGCGTTGAAGATAGAGGACAGGGCCTGTACGAGCAGTACTTC.

This chain joins TRBV28 and TRBJ2-2; 8 bases fit TRBD2. Losses at the gene ends were 1 base for V and 8 bases for J; bases not matched to a gene: 6. The germline V gene encodes CDR1 MDHEN and CDR2 SYDVKM. The CDR3 contains 15 residues. Written as DNA, the CDR3 is TGTGCCAGCAGTTTATCAGGACTAGCCACGGGGGAGCTGTTTTTT. Translation: CASSLSGLATGELFF.

This chain connects TRBV11-3 to TRBJ2-2; 7 nucleotides align to TRBD1. Unmatched junction bases numbered 7, after V lost 5 bases and J lost 4 bases. This CDR3 is built from 15 residues. Per the germline V gene, CDR1 is SGHNT and CDR2 is YENEEA. In DNA, the CDR3 is TGTGCCAGCAGCCGGACAGGCGTGAGCACCGGGGAGCTGTTTTTT. Translation: CASSRTGVSTGELFF.

The chain recombines TRBV6-6 with TRBJ2-7; TRBD2 agrees at 14 bases. The CDR3 is made up of 15 amino acids. The germline CDR1 and CDR2 sequences are MNHNY and SVGAGI (reference sequence). The J segment lost 5 bases and the V segment lost 5 bases, leaving 5 bases of the junction unmatched. The CDR3 sequence is CASSPRLAGGNEQYF. The DNA of the CDR3 is TGTGCCAGCAGTCCCCGACTAGCGGGAGGGAACGAGCAGTACTTC.

This clone was counted a few times. The gene calls are TRBV28 and TRBJ1-4, with TRBD1 matching over 9 bases. V was clipped by 2 bases and J by 6 bases; unmatched bases: 7. The CDR3 runs to 16 residues. Germline values: CDR1 MDHEN, CDR2 SYDVKM. The CDR3 DNA is TGTGCCAGCAGTTTAAGTTCCGGGACAGGGTATGAAAAACTGTTTTTT. Translating it yields CASSLSSGTGYEKLFF.

The chain is built from TRBV5-1 and TRBJ2-2; 7 nucleotides align to TRBD2. This CDR3 has 15 residues. The V segment lost 4 bases and the J segment 7 bases; nucleotides outside the gene matches: 10. Germline-derived CDR1 and CDR2 are SGHRS and YFSETQ. The CDR3 DNA is TGCGCCAGCAGCGACTACCCGGGACTATTCGGGGAGCTGTTTTTT. It encodes CASSDYPGLFGELFF.

This chain uses TRBV5-1 with TRBJ2-1; TRBD1 aligns across 11 bases. This CDR3 region has 15 residues. Germline CDR1 is SGHRS and CDR2 is YFSETQ. V lost 3 bases, J lost 2 bases, and 1 base stayed unmatched. CDR3 sequence: CASSWGQGAYNEQFF. As DNA, the CDR3 is TGCGCCAGCAGCTGGGGACAGGGGGCCTACAATGAGCAGTTCTTC.

The CDR3 nucleotides read TGTGCCAGCAGTTGGACTCCTAGTAGCTCTAGTGAGCAGTTCTTC. It encodes CASSWTPSSSSEQFF. The chain joins TRBV27 to TRBJ2-1, with D possibly TRBD2 on 5 matching bases. Germline V lookup: CDR1 MNHEY, CDR2 SMNVEV (reference sequence). The V gene lost 4 bases and the J gene lost 9 bases, with 19 bases spanning the gap. The CDR3 length is 15 residues.

Only one count was recorded for this clone. J is TRBJ2-1 and V is TRBV10-3; no clear D. CDR3 length equals 14 residues. The germline V gene has CDR1 ENHRY and CDR2 SYGVKD. Trimming shortened V by 6 bases and J by 1 base, and 10 bases separated the two germline ends. CDR3 in amino acids: CAISPGFSYNEQFF. CDR3 DNA sequence: TGTGCCATCAGCCCCGGTTTTTCCTACAATGAGCAGTTCTTC.

The chain uses TRBV28 and TRBJ2-7; 13 positions agree with TRBD2. Trimming cost V 6 bases and J 6 bases; bases outside gene matches: 8. The CDR3 has 15 residues. The germline V gene has CDR1 MDHEN and CDR2 SYDVKM. The DNA for the CDR3 is TGTGCCAGCAGGACGAGACTAGCGGGAGGCTTCGAGCAGTACTTC. Encoded protein: CASRTRLAGGFEQYF.

This clone was observed a single time. The chain uses TRBV29-1 and TRBJ2-7; TRBD2 aligns across 9 bases. The ends lost 3 bases at V and 2 bases at J; junction bases unmatched: 5. The CDR3 consists of 14 residues. Germline values: CDR1 SQVTM, CDR2 ANQGSEA. In nucleotides, the CDR3 is TGCAGCGTTGAGGCTAGCGGGATCCCCTACGAGCAGTACTTC. It is translated as CSVEASGIPYEQYF.

The chain is built from TRBV7-9 and TRBJ2-3; D ambiguous. The V gene lost 4 bases and the J gene lost 7 bases, with 21 bases spanning the gap. The CDR3 has 16 residues. Germline V gene sequence: CDR1 SEHNR, CDR2 FQNEAQ (reference sequence). CDR3 protein: CASSSSRWAEKNTQYF. CDR3 in DNA: TGTGCCAGCAGCTCTTCCAGGTGGGCAGAAAAAAATACGCAGTATTTT.

The rearrangement joins TRBV19 to TRBJ1-1; 7 bases line up with TRBD1. Germline assignment: CDR1 LNHDA and CDR2 SQIVND (reference sequence). This CDR3 comprises 15 residues. V trimming: 1 base; J trimming: 1 base; junction bases outside the gene matches: 3. The CDR3 region is CASSIAGTANTEAFF. As DNA, the CDR3 is TGTGCCAGTAGTATAGCCGGGACAGCGAACACTGAAGCTTTCTTT.

V usage is TRBV5-1 and J usage is TRBJ2-3, with 9 bases fitting TRBD2. J gave up 6 bases and V 4 bases, and 12 bases lay outside the gene matches. The germline V gene has CDR1 SGHRS and CDR2 YFSETQ. There are 16 residues in the CDR3. The CDR3 DNA is TGCGCCAGCAGCAGGGCCGGGCTAGCGGGAATGGATACGCAGTATTTT. It encodes CASSRAGLAGMDTQYF.

This clone was seen just once. V is TRBV19 and J is TRBJ2-1; 8 bases line up with TRBD2. The CDR3 totals 14 residues. Germline assignment: CDR1 LNHDA and CDR2 SQIVND (reference sequence). The trim removed 5 bases at V and 4 bases at J, leaving 4 bases unmatched. Here the CDR3 reads CASSGSGRYNEQFF. Here the CDR3 DNA reads TGTGCCAGTAGTGGGAGCGGGAGATACAATGAGCAGTTCTTC.

This chain joins TRBV30 and TRBJ2-1; tentatively, D is TRBD2 (5 bases). The V end was cut by 0 bases, the J end by 4 bases, with 16 bases between. The CDR3 has 16 residues. Germline V lookup: CDR1 GTSNPN, CDR2 SVGIG (reference sequence). This CDR3 is CAWSVPTTRRYNEQFF. The CDR3 DNA follows: TGTGCCTGGAGTGTCCCTACTACTAGACGGTACAATGAGCAGTTCTTC.